Each of the 20 T cell receptor beta chains below was sequenced from the same sample in a study of CD8+ T cells in alopecia areata. Isolated RNA was reverse transcribed into cDNA used as the sequencing template. Profiled with immunoSEQ multiplex PCR; TCRdb holds only in-frame clones, not every one. The table shows some 150,000 clones, with around 60% occurring only once. Sequenced here: CD4+ T cells sorted from blood, sampled at week 0. These receptors came from a human donor with alopecia areata.

The V gene is TRBV5-6, the J gene TRBJ2-2; TRBD1 is a possible D gene (6 bases). CDR3 length: 15 residues. Trimming removed 3 bases from V and 7 bases from J, with 16 bases in between. The V gene's germline CDR1 is SGHDT and CDR2 YYEEEE. The CDR3 bases are TGTGCCAGCAGCTCCGGGACAATGAGTTTCGGGGAGCTGTTTTTT. Translated: CASSSGTMSFGELFF.

The rearrangement joins TRBV6-6 to TRBJ2-4; D remains unclear. Germline CDR1 is MNHNY and CDR2 is SVGAGI (reference sequence). Trimming cost V 0 bases and J 8 bases, with 11 bases left between them. This CDR3 region has 14 residues. CDR3 residues: CASSYSSSLDIQYF. The CDR3 DNA sequence: TGTGCCAGCAGTTACTCGAGCAGTTTGGACATTCAGTACTTC.

J is TRBJ2-3 and V is TRBV30, with D hard to call. The length of the CDR3 is 11 residues. Trimming pared 5 bases from V and 2 bases from J, leaving 5 bases between. CDR1 is GTSNPN and CDR2 is SVGIG in the germline V gene (reference sequence). The CDR3 nucleotides are TGTGCCTGGCTAATCACAGATACGCAGTATTTT. Amino acid sequence: CAWLITDTQYF.

The chain is built from TRBV4-2 and TRBJ2-1, with D perhaps matching TRBD1 (5 bases). The CDR3 runs 15 residues. Germline CDR1 reads LGHNA; CDR2 reads YNFKEQ. V was clipped by 4 bases and J by 3 bases, with 13 bases between them. The CDR3 sequence: CASSPRTRSYNEQFF. CDR3 in DNA: TGTGCCAGCAGCCCACGGACACGGAGCTACAATGAGCAGTTCTTC.

About this clone: This specimen includes other DNA sequences encoding the same CDR3. The chain employs TRBV5-1 and TRBJ2-7; perhaps TRBD1 as D (5 bases). The V gene's germline CDR1 is SGHRS and CDR2 YFSETQ. This CDR3 comprises 11 residues. Trimming took off 4 bases at V and 3 bases at J, with 5 bases between the two ends. Here the CDR3 reads CASSDSYEQYF. CDR3 sequence (DNA): TGCGCCAGCAGCGACAGCTACGAGCAGTACTTC.

V is TRBV30 and J is TRBJ2-7; a possible D gene is TRBD1 (6 bases). Germline-derived CDR1 and CDR2 are GTSNPN and SVGIG (reference sequence). V was trimmed by 3 bases and J by 6 bases, leaving 18 bases between them. The CDR3 has 14 amino acids. This CDR3 is CAWSLGYRVSEQYF. The CDR3 DNA is TGTGCCTGGAGCCTTGGGTACAGGGTGTCCGAGCAGTACTTC.

This clone appeared once. This chain links TRBV7-2 with TRBJ1-2, with a weak D call TRBD1 (5 bases). CDR3 length: 12 amino acids. V was cut by 5 bases and J by 5 bases, with 9 bases left in between. Germline assignment: CDR1 SGHTA and CDR2 FQGNSA. The CDR3 DNA reads TGTGCCAGCAGCCGTGACAGATATGGCTACACCTTC. Amino acids: CASSRDRYGYTF.

The chain couples TRBV6-5 to TRBJ2-5; D uncertain. The ends were cut back, 5 bases at V and 5 bases at J, with 12 bases in the middle. The CDR3 spans 13 residues. Per germline, CDR1 MNHEY and CDR2 SVGAGI. The CDR3 sequence: CASSGNMDETQYF. The CDR3, as DNA: TGTGCCAGCAGTGGAAACATGGACGAGACCCAGTACTTC.

CDR3 residues: CAWSVWETQYF. The CDR3, as DNA: TGTGCCTGGAGTGTTTGGGAGACCCAGTACTTC. V gene TRBV30 combines with J gene TRBJ2-5; D is uncertain. The CDR3 has 11 residues. V was shortened by 0 bases and J by 5 bases, with 4 bases between the two germline ends. Germline lookup yields CDR1 GTSNPN and CDR2 SVGIG (reference sequence). Combining the CDR3 with reference TRBV30 and TRBJ2-5 gives the whole variable domain SQTIHQWPATLVQPVGSPLSLECTVEGTSNPNLYWYRQAAGRGLQLLFYSVGIGQISSEVPQNLSASRPQDRQFILSSKKLLLSDSGFYLCAWSVWETQYFGPGTRLLVL.

V and J are TRBV5-1 and TRBJ2-5; D not resolved. The germline V gene has CDR1 SGHRS and CDR2 YFSETQ. This CDR3 contains 13 residues. The ends were cut back, 4 bases at V and 5 bases at J, with 12 bases in the middle. CDR3 DNA sequence: TGCGCCAGCAGCCTAATGAACGGCGAGACCCAGTACTTC. Its translation is CASSLMNGETQYF. Based on the CDR3 plus reference TRBV5-1 and TRBJ2-5, the full variable domain is KAGVTQTPRYLIKTRGQQVTLSCSPISGHRSVSWYQQTPGQGLQFLFEYFSETQRNKGNFPGRFSGRQFSNSRSEMNVSTLELGDSALYLCASSLMNGETQYFGPGTRLLVL.

This chain joins TRBV30 and TRBJ1-2; 7 bases are shared with TRBD1. Germline CDR1 GTSNPN, CDR2 SVGIG (reference sequence). V shed 4 bases, J shed 4 bases, and the junction held 3 bases outside the gene matches. The CDR3 length is 12 residues. Written as DNA, the CDR3 is TGTGCCTGGACGCAGGGGGGCTATGGCTACACCTTC. Translated, it gives CAWTQGGYGYTF.

The rearrangement uses TRBV25-1 and TRBJ2-5; D possibly corresponds to TRBD2 (5 bases). The CDR3 runs 15 residues. The ends were cut back, 4 bases at V and 5 bases at J, with 17 bases in the middle. The V gene's germline CDR1 is MGHDK and CDR2 SYGVNS. The CDR3 loop is CASSVQVPGMETQYF. The CDR3 DNA reads TGTGCCAGCAGTGTCCAAGTGCCGGGAATGGAGACCCAGTACTTC.

The chain couples TRBV11-3 to TRBJ1-6; D unresolved. The CDR3 spans 15 residues. The ends were cut back, 0 bases at V and 2 bases at J, with 5 bases in the middle. Germline lookup yields CDR1 SGHNT and CDR2 YENEEA. The CDR3 sequence: CASSLDSAYNSPLHF. CDR3 DNA sequence: TGTGCCAGCAGCTTAGACAGTGCCTATAATTCACCCCTCCACTTT.

V gene TRBV29-1 combines with J gene TRBJ2-5, with TRBD1 matching over 7 bases. The J segment lost 1 base and the V segment lost 7 bases, leaving 6 bases of the junction unmatched. The CDR3 spans 13 residues. Germline V CDR1 and CDR2: SQVTM, ANQGSEA. CDR3 loop: CSGLGTAQETQYF. For the CDR3, the DNA is TGCAGCGGCCTCGGGACAGCCCAAGAGACCCAGTACTTC.

The chain employs TRBV6-1 and TRBJ1-5; tentatively, D is TRBD1 (5 bases). V was clipped by 0 bases and J by 7 bases, with 16 bases between them. Germline loops: CDR1 MNHNS, CDR2 SASEGT. The CDR3 is made up of 16 amino acids. The CDR3 reads CASSEAGLWGHQPQHF. CDR3 DNA sequence: TGTGCCAGCAGTGAAGCGGGACTTTGGGGTCACCAGCCCCAGCATTTT.

The chain carries TRBV19 and TRBJ1-6; 7 nucleotides align to TRBD1. This CDR3 has 12 amino acids. Germline trimming cut 6 bases from V and 8 bases from J; bases unmatched to any gene: 1. Germline V gene data show CDR1 as LNHDA and CDR2 as SQIVND (reference sequence). CDR3 region: CASSDRDSPLHF. The DNA for the CDR3 is TGTGCCAGTAGCGACAGGGATTCACCCCTCCACTTT.

This chain uses TRBV20-1 with TRBJ2-7; D is ambiguous. Trimming removed 2 bases from V and 6 bases from J, with 8 bases in between. The CDR3 length is 11 residues. Per germline, CDR1 DFQATT and CDR2 SNEGSKA (reference sequence). DNA of the CDR3: TGCAGTGCTAGAAAGGGAATCGAGCAGTACTTC. Amino acids: CSARKGIEQYF.

This clone has just a few counts. V and J are TRBV29-1 and TRBJ2-5, with D tentatively TRBD2 (5 bases). The ends were cut back, 4 bases at V and 9 bases at J, with 12 bases in the middle. The CDR3 totals 11 residues. Germline lookup yields CDR1 SQVTM and CDR2 ANQGSEA. The CDR3: CSVAPLEAQYF. The DNA of the CDR3 is TGCAGCGTTGCCCCCCTGGAGGCCCAGTACTTC.

The V gene is TRBV5-4, the J gene TRBJ2-7; no definite D call. CDR1 and CDR2 from the germline V gene are SGHNT and YYREEE (reference sequence). The CDR3 sequence is 17 residues long. Trimming took off 1 base at V and 0 bases at J, with 17 bases between the two ends. CDR3 DNA sequence: TGTGCCAGCAGCTTGTTCTTGGTTGGTCCGAACTCCTACGAGCAGTACTTC. The encoded protein is CASSLFLVGPNSYEQYF.

This clone was detected once. The J gene is TRBJ1-6, the V gene TRBV7-2, with D tentatively TRBD1 (5 bases). The germline V and J ends were trimmed by 5 bases and 9 bases, with 20 bases remaining between them. Germline V gene sequence: CDR1 SGHTA, CDR2 FQGNSA. The CDR3 totals 16 residues. The CDR3 spells CASSPRGVMSTSPLHF. DNA of the CDR3: TGTGCCAGCAGCCCGCGGGGGGTGATGAGTACTTCACCCCTCCACTTT.